These 2 T cell receptor beta chains share one sample of origin, sequenced in a study of naive and memory T cell subsets. An equimolar mix of two oligonucleotides served as the beta constant-region primer for TRBC1 and TRBC2. Ligated cDNA was amplified by four rounds of PCR with nested alpha and beta constant-region primers and SP2. MiXCR, run by TCRdb on the UMI-ligation and nested PCR reads, gives a single entry per CDR3 protein. The data show 7,000 to 9,000 distinct CDR3 sequences, less than 35% seen once. The sequenced material came from CD8+ TEMRA cells from blood. Subset of the sample: effector memory re-expressing CD45RA, CD45RA+ CD27-. Every receptor here comes from a human donor in good health.

The V call is TRBV5-1, the J call TRBJ2-1, with D unclear. CDR1 and CDR2 (germline): SGHRS, YFSETQ. The length of the CDR3 is 14 residues. V was pared by 6 bases and J by 6 bases, with 16 bases between. The CDR3 DNA reads as TGCGCCAGCAAGCTCAGTCCGGGCCCCAATGAGCAGTTCTTC. Translating it yields CASKLSPGPNEQFF.

This clonotype was seen a handful of times. The CDR3 sequence: CASSQELGTGGHGELFF. In DNA form, the CDR3 reads TGCGCCAGCAGCCAAGAATTAGGGACAGGGGGCCACGGGGAGCTGTTTTTT. The rearrangement links TRBV4-3 to TRBJ2-2; 12 bases agree with TRBD1. V shed 0 bases, J shed 7 bases, and the junction held 6 bases outside the gene matches. Looked up from germline, CDR1 is LGHNA and CDR2 is YSLEER. The CDR3 spans 17 residues.